This is a list of T cell receptor beta chains from one sample in a study of T cells in Graves' hyperthyroidism and ophthalmopathy. TCRdb analysed the multiplex PCR reads with MiXCR anew, one entry per CDR3 protein. The data hold hundreds of thousands of distinct CDR3 sequences, with less than 15% observed a single time. The sequenced material came from blood. These TCRs come from a woman aged 18-29 years with Graves' hyperthyroidism. CDR3s include the opening cysteine and the closing phenylalanine or tryptophan. The D gene is left open where the match is weak.

>TRBV7-6|NA
CARGGGTNEKLFF
>TRBV6-1|TRBD1
CASSQTGGNNQPQHF
>TRBV12-3/TRBV12-4|NA
CASSLLPDGFGETQYF
>TRBV19|TRBD1
CASSWTGLNEKLFF
>TRBV6-2/TRBV6-3|TRBD1
CASRDTDRANTEAFF
>TRBV28|NA
CASRADSLNQPQHF
>TRBV6-1|NA
CASSTTRGTSEQYF
>TRBV4-2|TRBD2
CASSQGTGLVGETQYF
>TRBV7-9|NA
CASSFPFPDTQYF
>TRBV5-6|TRBD2
CASSLGVAGDFDTQYF
>TRBV9|NA
CASSVGTTYNSPLHF
>TRBV6-5|NA
CASSYAVRGLSGNTIYF
>TRBV7-3|TRBD1
CASSYRGLTGELFF
>TRBV15|TRBD2
CATSRDSGGGLFF
>TRBV18|NA
CASSPRMGADGELFF
>TRBV12-3/TRBV12-4|NA
CASSLQGSDEQYF
>TRBV7-3|NA
CASSLSRGTGELFF
>TRBV20-1|NA
CSAPQGGAADTQYF
>TRBV11-2|TRBD1
CASSLRGQLNYEQYF
>TRBV28|NA
CASHRGGTEAFF
>TRBV4-1|TRBD1
CASSLQGVANQPQHF
>TRBV5-1|NA
CASSFSRGPNTEAFF
>TRBV9|TRBD1
CASSGTGTGVAGELFF
>TRBV19|NA
CASRIRANYGYTF
>TRBV4-1|TRBD2
CASSQDLAGASYEQYF
>TRBV18|NA
CASSPRRTTNEKLFF
>TRBV28|TRBD2
CASSYIRDSGGYNEQFF
>TRBV12-3/TRBV12-4|NA
CASSPTGRRETQYF
>TRBV7-8|NA
CASSFPGRDPYNEQFF
>TRBV24-1|TRBD1
CATSDFTGQGQADTQYF
>TRBV4-1|TRBD2
CASSQPPGLAFGSEQFF
>TRBV19|NA
CASSPAGLTDTQYF
>TRBV6-1|TRBD2
CASSEWTSPQYF
>TRBV5-1|TRBD1
CASSLEAGGLGGYTF
>TRBV14|NA
CASSQATDTDWYTEAFF
>TRBV5-1|NA
CASSPPTSSSGELFF
>TRBV5-6|TRBD2
CASSQGGAGGTDTQYF
>TRBV30|TRBD2
CAWTGGRGYDEQFF
>TRBV4-2|TRBD1
CASSQEVPGQGLEKLFF
>TRBV4-2|NA
CASSQDNRVQNTEAFF
>TRBV28|NA
CASSPSGQGQTEASF
>TRBV2|TRBD1
CASSDTGQGNSPLHF
>TRBV27|NA
CACSVSYNSPLHF
>TRBV30|NA
CAWSVRDGGAQYF
>TRBV10-3|TRBD1
CAISERTGNGYTF
>TRBV20-1|TRBD2
CSARDILAGGPGNEQFF
>TRBV2|NA
CASSGDSGGNTEAFF
>TRBV13|TRBD1
CASSLGLMGTGSNLGNTIYF
>TRBV3-1|NA
CASSQRGYGNEKLFF
>TRBV28|NA
CASSPEYQGNYGYTF
>TRBV6-1|NA
CATTGLTGTDTQYF